A selection of T cell receptor beta chains follows, all from one sample in a study of CD8+ T cells in alopecia areata. Using immunoSEQ multiplex PCR, the repertoire was profiled, and TCRdb retains in-frame clones only, with some absent. Seen here are 23,000 or so clones, around 53% observed once, and the top ten hold around a third. The specimen was NKG2D-high CD8+ T cells sorted from blood. These receptors all come from a human donor with alopecia areata. CDR3s include the opening cysteine and the closing phenylalanine or tryptophan. D genes are given only for firm matches. Clone size is given for some rows only: seen once, a few or many times, or a class if the clone is expanded.

TRBJ2-3	NA	few	TRBV27	TGTGCCAGCAGTTTTGCCCACCGGGGGGTTGACAGGGGTTCAGATACGCAGTATTTT	CASSFAHRGVDRGSDTQYF
TRBJ2-5	NA	few	TRBV7-9	TGTGCCAGCAGCTTAGCGTCGACGTACCAAGAGACCCAGTACTTC	CASSLASTYQETQYF
TRBJ1-1	TRBD1	NA	TRBV19	TGTGCCAGTAGTATTCTCCAGGGGGGTAACACTGAAGCTTTCTTT	CASSILQGGNTEAFF
TRBJ2-7	TRBD2	NA	TRBV7-3	TGTGCCACAGGGGGACTAGCGGACTACGAGCAGTACTTC	CATGGLADYEQYF
TRBJ2-7	NA	NA	TRBV9	TGTGCCAGCACCAGCAGGGACCCCTACGAGCAGTACTTC	CASTSRDPYEQYF
TRBJ2-1	TRBD2	NA	TRBV5-4	TGTGCCAGTAATAGCGGGTACCTCGAGCAGTTCTTC	CASNSGYLEQFF
TRBJ2-7	NA	once	TRBV2	TGTGCCAGCAAGTGGGAGACAGGCTCCTACGAGCAGTACTTC	CASKWETGSYEQYF
TRBJ2-1	TRBD2	few	TRBV9	TGTGCCAGCAGCGTAGAGGACGGGAGGGGGGATGAGCAGTTCTTC	CASSVEDGRGDEQFF
TRBJ1-1	NA	NA	TRBV6-5	TGTGCCAGCAGTTACCAGAACATGAACACTGAAGCTTTCTTT	CASSYQNMNTEAFF
TRBJ2-2	TRBD2	NA	TRBV6-5	TGTGCCAGCAGTTACGGCCTAGCGGGAGCAACCGGGGAGCTGTTTTTT	CASSYGLAGATGELFF
TRBJ2-7	TRBD2	NA	TRBV6-1	TGTGCCACGACGGGGGGAACGGGAGAGCAGTACTTC	CATTGGTGEQYF
TRBJ2-2	NA	NA	TRBV29-1	TGCAGCGCTTTTTTTGGACTTCAATCCACCGGGGAGCTGTTTTTT	CSAFFGLQSTGELFF
TRBJ2-7	NA	few	TRBV11-2	TGTGCCAGCAGCTTATTCGGTAGGGGCTCTTCCTACGAGCAGTACTTC	CASSLFGRGSSYEQYF
TRBJ2-7	NA	NA	TRBV27	TGTGCCAGCAGTTTATCTACCCTACCGGGCTACGAGCAGTACTTC	CASSLSTLPGYEQYF
TRBJ2-7	TRBD1	NA	TRBV27	TGTGCCAGCAGCCCCGGGACAGACGAGCAGTACTTC	CASSPGTDEQYF
TRBJ2-7	NA	NA	TRBV4-1	TGCGCCAGCAGCCAAGCTGACAGGCTATCCTACGAGCAGTACTTC	CASSQADRLSYEQYF
TRBJ1-1	NA	NA	TRBV6-6	TGTGCCAGCAGTTACAGGGGCCCCACTGAAGCTTTCTTT	CASSYRGPTEAFF
TRBJ2-1	TRBD2	few	TRBV7-2	TGTGCCAGCAGCTTAGGCGGGAGGGAGACCAATGAGCAGTTCTTC	CASSLGGRETNEQFF
TRBJ2-6	NA	NA	TRBV9	TGTGCCAGCAGCGTCCGTGGGGACTCTGGGGCCAACGTCCTGACTTTC	CASSVRGDSGANVLTF
TRBJ2-1	TRBD2	NA	TRBV27	TGTGCCAGCTTACGTAGCGGGAGGGGATTTAGAGGGGAGCAGTTCTTC	CASLRSGRGFRGEQFF
TRBJ2-1	NA	few	TRBV4-1	TGCGCCAGCAGCCCTCGGGACTGGGGTTCCCAGGAGCAGTTCTTC	CASSPRDWGSQEQFF
TRBJ2-1	TRBD2	few	TRBV28	TGTGCCAGCAGCCCTCTCTCTAGCGGCAGCTCCTACAATGAGCAGTTCTTC	CASSPLSSGSSYNEQFF
TRBJ1-1	NA	NA	TRBV7-9	TGTGCCAGCACCTCAAGTGAGGTCGACCATCTCCTTGAAGCTTTCTTT	CASTSSEVDHLLEAFF
TRBJ2-7	NA	NA	TRBV5-1	TGCGCCAGCGGGAGCGGACCCGGCGGGAACTACGAGCAGTACTTC	CASGSGPGGNYEQYF
TRBJ2-2	NA	NA	TRBV7-9	TGTGCCAGCAGCTTAGGGCAATATACCGGGGAGCTGTTTTTT	CASSLGQYTGELFF
TRBJ2-7	NA	NA	TRBV19	TGTGCCAGCTCTCCTGGGGGTACCTTCTACGAGCAGTACTTC	CASSPGGTFYEQYF
TRBJ2-7	NA	few	TRBV27	TGTGCCAGCAGTTTTGGGGCCGGGGGCGAGCAGTACTTC	CASSFGAGGEQYF
TRBJ1-2	NA	NA	TRBV13	TGTGCCAGCAGCTTAGATGTCGGGCAGGGCTACACCTTC	CASSLDVGQGYTF
TRBJ2-7	NA	few	TRBV19	TGTGCCAGTAGTATCCGGGTTGGCAGGGCAAAATACGAGCAGTACTTC	CASSIRVGRAKYEQYF
TRBJ2-7	NA	NA	TRBV27	TGTGCCAGCAGTTTATTAGGGCGGGAGCAGTACTTC	CASSLLGREQYF
TRBJ2-7	NA	NA	TRBV2	TGTGCCAGCAGTGAAGTCGGGACTCTCGGCGAGCAGTACTTC	CASSEVGTLGEQYF
TRBJ1-1	NA	NA	TRBV27	TGTGCCAGCAGTTTATCCCTGACCACTGAAGCTTTCTTT	CASSLSLTTEAFF
TRBJ2-5	NA	NA	TRBV13	TGTGCCGAAAGACGTGGGCCCAGTGGGGAGACCCAGTACTTC	CAERRGPSGETQYF
TRBJ1-5	NA	NA	TRBV6-5	TGTGCCAGCAGTTACCGTTCGGATAATCAGCCCCAGCATTTT	CASSYRSDNQPQHF
TRBJ1-4	NA	NA	TRBV6-5	TGTGCCAGCAGTTATGGGAAAGATGAAAAACTGTTTTTT	CASSYGKDEKLFF
TRBJ2-5	NA	NA	TRBV25-1	TGTGCCAGCAGTGAATCGAAAGAGACCCAGTACTTC	CASSESKETQYF
TRBJ1-1	NA	NA	TRBV5-1	TGCGCCAGCAGCACCGGGGCAGAGGCTGAAGCTTTCTTT	CASSTGAEAEAFF
TRBJ1-2	NA	medium-sized	TRBV28	TGTGCCAGCAGATTTGCCTATGGCTACACCTTC	CASRFAYGYTF
TRBJ2-1	NA	NA	TRBV11-3	TGTGCCAGCTCGTACAGCGGTGAGCAGTTCTTC	CASSYSGEQFF
TRBJ2-5	NA	NA	TRBV19	TGTGCCAGTAGTGGCAGCGATGGGGAGACCCAGTACTTC	CASSGSDGETQYF
TRBJ2-5	TRBD1	NA	TRBV28	TGTGCCAGCACCCCCCAGACAGGGGAAGAGACCCAGTACTTC	CASTPQTGEETQYF
TRBJ2-3	TRBD2	NA	TRBV27	TGTGCCAGCAGTCGCCCTTTTGCGGGAGCAAGAGATACGCAGTATTTT	CASSRPFAGARDTQYF
TRBJ2-7	NA	few	TRBV28	TGTGCCAGCAGTTCCCCCGCGGTAGACAGGGAGGGCGAGCAGTACTTC	CASSSPAVDREGEQYF
TRBJ2-7	NA	NA	TRBV9	TGTGCCAGCAGCGTAGGTGGAGGGGGCGAGCAGTACTTC	CASSVGGGGEQYF
TRBJ1-5	NA	NA	TRBV19	TGTGCCAGTAGTATAATCCAGGTCGGACTTGGTATAGATCAGCCCCAGCATTTT	CASSIIQVGLGIDQPQHF
TRBJ1-3	TRBD1	NA	TRBV5-1	TGCGCCAGCAGCGCGGGACAGGGTGTTGGAAACACCATATATTTT	CASSAGQGVGNTIYF
TRBJ2-5	NA	NA	TRBV5-6	TGTGCCAGCAGCAGGACGGAGACCCAGTACTTC	CASSRTETQYF
TRBJ2-1	NA	few	TRBV7-9	TGTGCCAGCAGCTTAAACGGGGGAGTTCAGTTCTTC	CASSLNGGVQFF
TRBJ2-7	TRBD2	NA	TRBV6-6	TGTGCCAGCAGCAGCGGGAGGGAGGTCTACGAGCAGTACTTC	CASSSGREVYEQYF
TRBJ1-1	NA	NA	TRBV28	TGTGCCAGCAGTTTATGGAAGTACACTGAAGCTTTCTTT	CASSLWKYTEAFF
TRBJ2-1	TRBD1	few	TRBV13	TGTGCCAGCAGCTTCGGGACAGGGGCTTTCAATGAGCAGTTCTTC	CASSFGTGAFNEQFF
TRBJ2-3	NA	many	TRBV7-9	TGTGCCAGCAGCCCCGGGACTCCCACAGATACGCAGTATTTT	CASSPGTPTDTQYF
TRBJ2-4	TRBD2	few	TRBV4-1	TGCGCCAGCAGAGAGGAAGCGGGAGGGCTAGCCAAAAACATTCAGTACTTC	CASREEAGGLAKNIQYF
TRBJ2-3	NA	NA	TRBV27	TGTGCCAGCAGTTTCGGGATCGGGGGCACAGATACGCAGTATTTT	CASSFGIGGTDTQYF
TRBJ1-1	TRBD1	NA	TRBV27	TGTGCCAGCAGTTTACTGGGACAGGCTACTGAAGCTTTCTTT	CASSLLGQATEAFF
TRBJ1-2	NA	medium-sized	TRBV7-6	TGTGCCAGCAGCCAAAGACGCGGAAAAGATTATATAGATGGCTACACCTTC	CASSQRRGKDYIDGYTF
TRBJ2-7	NA	NA	TRBV19	TGTGCAAAGATGGGGCGGTTTCTGCCCATCTACGAGCAGTACTTC	CAKMGRFLPIYEQYF
TRBJ1-1	TRBD1	NA	TRBV7-9	TGTGCCAGCCCCGACAGGGGGGCTTTCTTT	CASPDRGAFF